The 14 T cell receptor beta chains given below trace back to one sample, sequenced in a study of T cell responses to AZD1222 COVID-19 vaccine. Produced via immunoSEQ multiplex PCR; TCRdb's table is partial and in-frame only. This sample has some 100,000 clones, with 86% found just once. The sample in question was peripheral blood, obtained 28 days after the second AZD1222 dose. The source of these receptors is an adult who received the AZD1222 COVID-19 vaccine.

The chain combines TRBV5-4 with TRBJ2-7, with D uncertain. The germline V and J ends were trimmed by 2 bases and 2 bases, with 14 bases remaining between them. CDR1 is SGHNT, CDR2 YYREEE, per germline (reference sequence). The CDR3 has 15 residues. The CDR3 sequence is CASSLLSQNAYEQYF. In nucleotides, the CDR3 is TGTGCCAGCAGCTTATTGTCACAGAATGCCTACGAGCAGTACTTC.

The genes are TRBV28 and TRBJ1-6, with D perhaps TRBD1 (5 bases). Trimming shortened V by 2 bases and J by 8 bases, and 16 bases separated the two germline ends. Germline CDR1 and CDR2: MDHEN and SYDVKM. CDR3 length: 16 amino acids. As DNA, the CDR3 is TGTGCCAGCAGTTTAGCCGACAGAGGAGGTTATTCACCCCTCCACTTT. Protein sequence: CASSLADRGGYSPLHF.

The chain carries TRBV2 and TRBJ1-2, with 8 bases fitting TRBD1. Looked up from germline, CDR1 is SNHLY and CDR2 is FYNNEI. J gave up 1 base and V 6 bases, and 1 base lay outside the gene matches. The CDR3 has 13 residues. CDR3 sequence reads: CASRDRVNYGYTF. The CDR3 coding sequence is TGTGCCAGCAGGGACAGGGTTAACTATGGCTACACCTTC.

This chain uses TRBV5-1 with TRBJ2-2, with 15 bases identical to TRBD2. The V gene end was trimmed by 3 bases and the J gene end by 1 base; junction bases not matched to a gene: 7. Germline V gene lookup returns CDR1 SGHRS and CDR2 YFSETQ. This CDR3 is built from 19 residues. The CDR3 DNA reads TGCGCCAGCAGCTCGCCCCGGGGACTAGCGGGAGGGAACACCGGGGAGCTGTTTTTT. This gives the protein CASSSPRGLAGGNTGELFF.

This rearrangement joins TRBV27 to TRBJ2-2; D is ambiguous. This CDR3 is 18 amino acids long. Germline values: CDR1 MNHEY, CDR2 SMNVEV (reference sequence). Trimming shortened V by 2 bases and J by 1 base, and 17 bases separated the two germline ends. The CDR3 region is CASSLQFAPIVNTGELFF. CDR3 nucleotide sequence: TGTGCCAGCAGTTTACAGTTTGCTCCAATCGTGAACACCGGGGAGCTGTTTTTT.

The CDR3 spells CASSQGSGSLREQFF. CDR3 bases: TGTGCCAGCAGCCAAGGTAGCGGGAGTCTCCGTGAGCAGTTCTTC. This rearrangement joins TRBV11-2 to TRBJ2-1, with TRBD2 matching 9 bases. V lost 5 bases, J lost 9 bases, and 11 bases stayed unmatched. The CDR3 is 15 residues long. CDR1 is SGHAT and CDR2 is FQNNGV in the germline V gene.

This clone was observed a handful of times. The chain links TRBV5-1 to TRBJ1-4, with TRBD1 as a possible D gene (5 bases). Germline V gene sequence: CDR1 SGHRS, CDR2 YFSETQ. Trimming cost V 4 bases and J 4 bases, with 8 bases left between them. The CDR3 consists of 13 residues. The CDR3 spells CASSGDGNEKLFF. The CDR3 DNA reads TGCGCCAGCAGCGGGGACGGTAATGAAAAACTGTTTTTT. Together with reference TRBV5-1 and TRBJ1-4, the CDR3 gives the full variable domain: KAGVTQTPRYLIKTRGQQVTLSCSPISGHRSVSWYQQTPGQGLQFLFEYFSETQRNKGNFPGRFSGRQFSNSRSEMNVSTLELGDSALYLCASSGDGNEKLFFGSGTQLSVL.

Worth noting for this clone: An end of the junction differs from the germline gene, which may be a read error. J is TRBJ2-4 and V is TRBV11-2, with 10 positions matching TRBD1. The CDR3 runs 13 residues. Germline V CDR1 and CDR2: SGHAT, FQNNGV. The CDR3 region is CASSFRTGGQGHF. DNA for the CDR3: TGTGCCAGCAGCTTCCGGACAGGGGGGCAGGGTCACTTC. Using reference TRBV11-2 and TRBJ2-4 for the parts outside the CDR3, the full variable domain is EAGVAQSPRYKIIEKRQSVAFWCNPISGHATLYWYQQILGQGPKLLIQFQNNGVVDDSQLPKDRFSAERLKGVDSTLKIQPAKLEDSAVYLCASSFRTGGQGHFGAGTRLSVL.

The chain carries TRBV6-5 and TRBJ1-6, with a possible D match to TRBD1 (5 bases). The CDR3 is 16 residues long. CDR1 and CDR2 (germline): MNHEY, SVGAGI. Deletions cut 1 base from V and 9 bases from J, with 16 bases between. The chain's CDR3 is CASSYWSGRSSSPLHF. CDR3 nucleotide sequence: TGTGCCAGCAGTTACTGGTCAGGGAGATCGAGTTCACCCCTCCACTTT.

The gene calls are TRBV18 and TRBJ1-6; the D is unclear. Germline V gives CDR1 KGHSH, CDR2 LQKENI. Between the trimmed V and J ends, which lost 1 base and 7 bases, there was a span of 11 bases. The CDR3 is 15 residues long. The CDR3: CASSPQGTSNSPLHF. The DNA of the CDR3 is TGTGCCAGCTCACCACAGGGCACTTCAAATTCACCCCTCCACTTT.

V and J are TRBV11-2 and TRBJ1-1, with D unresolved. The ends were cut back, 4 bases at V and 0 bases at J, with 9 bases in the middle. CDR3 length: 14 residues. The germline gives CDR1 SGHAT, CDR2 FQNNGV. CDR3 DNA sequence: TGTGCCAGCAGCTCAATCAGGATGAACACTGAAGCTTTCTTT. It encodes CASSSIRMNTEAFF.

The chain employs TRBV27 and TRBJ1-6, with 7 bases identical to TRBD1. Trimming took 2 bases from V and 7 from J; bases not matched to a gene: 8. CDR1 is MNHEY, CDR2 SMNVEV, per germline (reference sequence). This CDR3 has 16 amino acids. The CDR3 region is CASSLGQGVGNSPLHF. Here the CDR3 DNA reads TGTGCCAGCAGTTTAGGGCAGGGGGTTGGAAATTCACCCCTCCACTTT.

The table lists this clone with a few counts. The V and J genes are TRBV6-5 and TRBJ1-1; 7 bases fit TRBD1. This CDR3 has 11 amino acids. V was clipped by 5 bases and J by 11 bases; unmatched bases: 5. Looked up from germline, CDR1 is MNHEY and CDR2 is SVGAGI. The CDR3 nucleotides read TGTGCCAGCAGTAACAGGGGAGGGGCTTTCTTT. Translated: CASSNRGGAFF.

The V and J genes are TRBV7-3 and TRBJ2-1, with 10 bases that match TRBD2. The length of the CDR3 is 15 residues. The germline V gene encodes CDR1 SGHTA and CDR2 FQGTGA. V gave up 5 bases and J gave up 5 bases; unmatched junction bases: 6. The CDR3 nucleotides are TGTGCCAGCAGCCATACTAGCGGGACCAACAATGAGCAGTTCTTC. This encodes CASSHTSGTNNEQFF.